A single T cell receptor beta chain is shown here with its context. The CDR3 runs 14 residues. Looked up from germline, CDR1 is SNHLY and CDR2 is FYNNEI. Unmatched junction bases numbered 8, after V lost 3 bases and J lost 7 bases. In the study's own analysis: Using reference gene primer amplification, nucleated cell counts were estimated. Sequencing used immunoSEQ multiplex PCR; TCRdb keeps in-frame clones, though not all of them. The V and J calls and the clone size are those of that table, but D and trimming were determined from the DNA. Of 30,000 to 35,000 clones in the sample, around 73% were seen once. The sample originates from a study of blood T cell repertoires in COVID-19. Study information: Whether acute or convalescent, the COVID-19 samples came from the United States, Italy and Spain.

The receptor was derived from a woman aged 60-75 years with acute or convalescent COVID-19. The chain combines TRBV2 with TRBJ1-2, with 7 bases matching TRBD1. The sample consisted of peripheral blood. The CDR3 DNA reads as TGTGCCAGCAGTGATGGTGGAGGGGGCTTTGGCTACACCTTC. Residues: CASSDGGGGFGYTF.